These T cell receptor beta chains were read from a single sample in a study of memory CD4+ T cells and cytomegalovirus serostatus. Assay used: immunoSEQ multiplex PCR; TCRdb lists only in-frame clones, some missing. The table lists nearly 60,000 clones, roughly 81% of them singletons. Sequencing input: memory CD4+ T cells from blood. The receptors here all came from an adult in good health and CMV-seronegative. The CDR3 runs from the conserved cysteine through the conserved F or W. A D gene is named only where the DNA matches it firmly. The size entry is marked missing in some rows and otherwise reads once, few, many or a size class.

d_gene	j_gene	abundance	len	v_gene	CDR3aa	CDR3nt
TRBD1	TRBJ1-5	-	16	TRBV6-1	CASSEPRTGFEQPQHF	TGTGCCAGCAGTGAACCCCGGACAGGGTTCGAACAGCCCCAGCATTTT
TRBD1	TRBJ2-4	-	15	TRBV19	CASSRTGGEVSIQYF	TGTGCCAGTAGTAGAACAGGGGGCGAGGTTAGCATTCAGTACTTC
TRBD2	TRBJ2-1	-	14	TRBV19	CASSVSGTSGRLVF	TGTGCCAGTAGTGTTTCCGGGACTAGCGGGAGATTGGTCTTC
TRBD1	TRBJ2-1	-	15	TRBV6-6	CASSYDRGPYNEQFF	TGTGCCAGCAGTTACGACAGGGGTCCGTACAATGAGCAGTTCTTC
-	TRBJ1-1	-	13	TRBV19	CASSANMNTEAFF	TGTGCCAGTAGTGCAAACATGAACACTGAAGCTTTCTTT
TRBD1	TRBJ2-7	few	13	TRBV19	CASSMDRGYEQYF	TGTGCCAGTAGTATGGACAGGGGCTACGAGCAGTACTTC
-	TRBJ1-3	-	12	TRBV7-9	CASSASGNTIYF	TGTGCCAGCAGCGCAAGCGGAAACACCATATATTTT
TRBD2	TRBJ2-3	-	15	TRBV4-3	CASSRDVAGGDTQYF	TGCGCCAGCAGTAGGGACGTGGCGGGAGGTGATACGCAGTATTTT
-	TRBJ2-1	-	13	TRBV29-1	CSYRDGAAHEQFF	TGCAGCTATCGGGATGGGGCGGCCCATGAGCAGTTCTTC
-	TRBJ2-3	-	15	TRBV7-9	CASSLDLSPTDTQYF	TGTGCCAGCAGCTTAGACCTTTCCCCCACAGATACGCAGTATTTT
TRBD2	TRBJ2-1	-	14	TRBV6-5	CASSWTSGGGEQFF	TGTGCCAGCAGTTGGACTAGCGGAGGGGGTGAGCAGTTCTTC
-	TRBJ2-2	-	15	TRBV19	CASSWARGNTGELFF	TGTGCCAGTAGTTGGGCCAGGGGGAACACCGGGGAGCTGTTTTTT
-	TRBJ1-2	few	15	TRBV5-4	CASSLDMGEDYGYTF	TGTGCCAGCAGCTTGGATATGGGGGAGGACTATGGCTACACCTTC
-	TRBJ2-7	-	11	TRBV29-1	CSVGGGDEQYF	TGCAGCGTCGGAGGGGGCGACGAGCAGTACTTC
-	TRBJ1-5	-	13	TRBV7-2	CASSWKSNQPQHF	TGTGCCAGCAGCTGGAAAAGCAATCAGCCCCAGCATTTT
TRBD2	TRBJ2-1	-	14	TRBV28	CASSNGGGRADQFF	TGTGCCAGCAGTAATGGTGGCGGGAGGGCCGATCAGTTCTTC
TRBD1	TRBJ1-3	few	17	TRBV28	CASSRSGGADSGNTIYF	TGTGCCAGCAGCCGGTCAGGGGGGGCCGACTCTGGAAACACCATATATTTT
TRBD1	TRBJ1-2	-	15	TRBV6-6	CASSLRQGAGDGYTF	TGTGCCAGCAGTTTGAGGCAGGGGGCGGGAGATGGCTACACCTTC
-	TRBJ1-2	-	13	TRBV19	CASSAETVYGYTF	TGTGCCAGTAGTGCGGAGACTGTTTATGGCTACACCTTC
-	TRBJ2-1	-	17	TRBV11-2	CASSSRHGGVGNNEQFF	TGTGCCAGCAGCTCTCGGCATGGGGGAGTCGGCAACAATGAGCAGTTCTTC
-	TRBJ1-2	-	13	TRBV29-1	CSVVLRSVDGYTF	TGCAGCGTTGTACTACGATCCGTCGATGGCTACACCTTC
TRBD2	TRBJ2-1	-	15	TRBV13	CASSSGTSRYNEQFF	TGTGCCAGCAGCTCCGGGACTAGCCGATACAATGAGCAGTTCTTC
TRBD2	TRBJ2-1	-	16	TRBV5-1	CASSLGLAGYLNEQFF	TGCGCCAGCAGCTTGGGACTAGCGGGATATCTCAATGAGCAGTTCTTC
-	TRBJ1-5	-	13	TRBV10-3	CAINKGDNQPQHF	TGTGCCATCAATAAAGGCGACAATCAGCCCCAGCATTTT
-	TRBJ1-2	once	12	TRBV29-1	CTEARARAGYTF	TGCACCGAGGCAAGGGCACGCGCTGGCTACACCTTC